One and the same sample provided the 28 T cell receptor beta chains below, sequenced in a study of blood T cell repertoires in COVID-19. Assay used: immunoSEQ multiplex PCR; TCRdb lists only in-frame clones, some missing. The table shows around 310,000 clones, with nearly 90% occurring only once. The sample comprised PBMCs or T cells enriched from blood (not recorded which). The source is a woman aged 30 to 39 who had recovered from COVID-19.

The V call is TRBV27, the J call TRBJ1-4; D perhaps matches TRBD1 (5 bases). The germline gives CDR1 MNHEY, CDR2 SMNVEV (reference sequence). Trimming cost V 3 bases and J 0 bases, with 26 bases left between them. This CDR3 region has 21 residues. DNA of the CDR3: TGTGCCAGCAGTTTCATCTTCGGGAGGGGACTCAATCCCGCAACTAATGAAAAACTGTTTTTT. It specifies CASSFIFGRGLNPATNEKLFF. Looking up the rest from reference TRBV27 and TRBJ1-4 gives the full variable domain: EAQVTQNPRYLITVTGKKLTVTCSQNMNHEYMSWYRQDPGLGLRQIYYSMNVEVTDKGDVPEGYKVSRKEKRNFPLILESPSPNQTSLYFCASSFIFGRGLNPATNEKLFFGSGTQLSVL.

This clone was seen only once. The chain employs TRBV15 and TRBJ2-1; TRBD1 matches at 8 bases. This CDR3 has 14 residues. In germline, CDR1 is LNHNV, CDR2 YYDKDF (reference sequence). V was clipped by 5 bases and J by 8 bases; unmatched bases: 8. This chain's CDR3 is CATSPDREMDEQFF. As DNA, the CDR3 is TGTGCCACCAGCCCGGACAGGGAGATGGATGAGCAGTTCTTC.

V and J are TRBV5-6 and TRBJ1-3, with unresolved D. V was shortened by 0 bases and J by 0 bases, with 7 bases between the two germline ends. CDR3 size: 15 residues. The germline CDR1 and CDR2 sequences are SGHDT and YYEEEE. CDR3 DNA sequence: TGTGCCAGCAGCTTGGGGCCCAGCTCTGGAAACACCATATATTTT. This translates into CASSLGPSSGNTIYF.

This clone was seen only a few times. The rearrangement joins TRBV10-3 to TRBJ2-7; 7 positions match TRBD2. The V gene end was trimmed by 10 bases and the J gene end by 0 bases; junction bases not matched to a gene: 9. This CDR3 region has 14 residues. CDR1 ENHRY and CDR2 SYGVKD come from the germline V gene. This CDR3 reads CASMGSGTSYEQYF. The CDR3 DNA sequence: TGTGCCAGCATGGGGAGCGGGACCTCCTACGAGCAGTACTTC.

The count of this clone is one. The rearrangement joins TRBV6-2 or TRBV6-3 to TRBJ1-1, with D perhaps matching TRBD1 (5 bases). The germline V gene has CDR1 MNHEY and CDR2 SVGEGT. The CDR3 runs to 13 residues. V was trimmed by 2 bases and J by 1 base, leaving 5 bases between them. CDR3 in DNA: TGTGCCAGCAGTTACACAGGGAACACTGAAGCTTTCTTT. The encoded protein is CASSYTGNTEAFF.

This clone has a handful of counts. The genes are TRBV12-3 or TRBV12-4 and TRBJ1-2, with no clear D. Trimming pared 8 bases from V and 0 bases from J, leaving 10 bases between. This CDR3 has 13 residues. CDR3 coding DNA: TGTGCCAGCCAGGCGCCTACTAACTATGGCTACACCTTC. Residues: CASQAPTNYGYTF.

The CDR3 nucleotides read TGTGCCAGCAGCTTCGCGACAGGCCTAGAGACCCAGTACTTC. It codes for CASSFATGLETQYF. The chain couples TRBV7-8 to TRBJ2-5; a weak D match, TRBD1 (6 bases). CDR1 is SGHVS and CDR2 is FQNEAQ in the germline V gene. This CDR3 region has 14 residues. Trimming cost V 3 bases and J 4 bases, with 12 bases left between them.

The CDR3 sequence is CASAIGGVHEKLFF. CDR3 DNA: TGTGCCAGCGCCATAGGGGGGGTCCATGAAAAACTGTTTTTT. The chain carries TRBV11-2 and TRBJ1-4, with a tentative D call TRBD1 (6 bases). This CDR3 spans 14 amino acids. V was cut by 8 bases and J by 6 bases, with 16 bases left in between. Germline loops: CDR1 SGHAT, CDR2 FQNNGV.

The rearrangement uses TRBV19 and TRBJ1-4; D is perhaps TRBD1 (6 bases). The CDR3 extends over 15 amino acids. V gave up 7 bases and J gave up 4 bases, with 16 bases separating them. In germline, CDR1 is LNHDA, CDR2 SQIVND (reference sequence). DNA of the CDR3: TGTGCCAGTACCCGAACAGGGTTGATTAATGAAAAACTGTTTTTT. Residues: CASTRTGLINEKLFF.

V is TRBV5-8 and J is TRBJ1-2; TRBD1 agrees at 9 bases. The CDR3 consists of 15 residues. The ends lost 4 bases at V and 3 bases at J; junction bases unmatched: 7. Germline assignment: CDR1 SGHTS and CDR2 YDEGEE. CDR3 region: CASSRRDRDYYGYTF. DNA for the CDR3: TGTGCCAGCAGCCGCCGGGACAGGGATTACTATGGCTACACCTTC.

The DNA for the CDR3 is TGTGCCAGCAGCCCAGGTCCTAGCGATACCTACGAGCAGTACTTC. Residues: CASSPGPSDTYEQYF. The chain combines TRBV4-2 with TRBJ2-7, with a possible D match to TRBD2 (6 bases). The CDR3 is 15 residues long. The V end lost 4 bases, the J end lost 2 bases, and 15 bases lay between the germline ends. Germline-derived CDR1 and CDR2 are LGHNA and YNFKEQ.

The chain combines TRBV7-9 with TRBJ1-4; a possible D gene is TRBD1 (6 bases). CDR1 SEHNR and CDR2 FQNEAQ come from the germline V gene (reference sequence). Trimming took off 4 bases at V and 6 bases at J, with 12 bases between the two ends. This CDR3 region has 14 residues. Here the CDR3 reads CASSYGQPDEKLFF. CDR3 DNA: TGTGCCAGCAGCTATGGACAGCCGGATGAAAAACTGTTTTTT.

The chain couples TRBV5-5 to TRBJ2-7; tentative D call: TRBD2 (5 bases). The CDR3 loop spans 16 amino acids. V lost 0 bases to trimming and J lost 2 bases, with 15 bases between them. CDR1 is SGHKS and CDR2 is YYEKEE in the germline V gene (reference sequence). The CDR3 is CASSLAGINVPYEQYF. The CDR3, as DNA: TGTGCCAGCAGCTTGGCCGGGATCAATGTTCCCTACGAGCAGTACTTC.

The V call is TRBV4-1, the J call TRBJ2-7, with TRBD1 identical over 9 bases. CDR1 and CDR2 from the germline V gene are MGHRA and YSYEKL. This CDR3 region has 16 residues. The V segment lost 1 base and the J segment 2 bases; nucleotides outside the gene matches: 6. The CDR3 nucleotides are TGCGCCAGCAGCCAAGTGTGGGGACAGGGAACCTACGAGCAGTACTTC. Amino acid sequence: CASSQVWGQGTYEQYF.

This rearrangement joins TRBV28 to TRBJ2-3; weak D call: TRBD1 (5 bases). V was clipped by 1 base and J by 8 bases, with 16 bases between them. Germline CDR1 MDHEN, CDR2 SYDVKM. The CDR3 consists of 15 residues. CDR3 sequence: CASSLFVRARATQYF. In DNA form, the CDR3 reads TGTGCCAGCAGTTTATTCGTCAGGGCAAGGGCTACGCAGTATTTT.

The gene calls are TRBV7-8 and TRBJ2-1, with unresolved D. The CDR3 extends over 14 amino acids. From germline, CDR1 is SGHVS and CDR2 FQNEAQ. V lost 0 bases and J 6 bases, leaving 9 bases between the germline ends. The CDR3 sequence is CASSLAMESNEQFF. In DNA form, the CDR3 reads TGTGCCAGCAGCTTAGCGATGGAGTCCAATGAGCAGTTCTTC.

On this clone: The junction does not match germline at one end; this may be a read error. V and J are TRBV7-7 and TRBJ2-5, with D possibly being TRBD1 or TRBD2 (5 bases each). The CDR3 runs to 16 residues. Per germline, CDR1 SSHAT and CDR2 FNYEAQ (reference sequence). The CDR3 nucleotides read TGTGCTAGCAGCTTAGGGGCTAGCTGGCTGCAAGAGACCCAGTACTTC. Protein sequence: CASSLGASWLQETQYF. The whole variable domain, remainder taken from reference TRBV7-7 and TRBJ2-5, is GAGVSQSPRYKVTKRGQDVTLRCDPISSHATLYWYQQALGQGPEFLTYFNYEAQPDKSGLPSDRFSAERPEGSISTLTIQRTEQRDSAMYRCASSLGASWLQETQYFGPGTRLLVL.

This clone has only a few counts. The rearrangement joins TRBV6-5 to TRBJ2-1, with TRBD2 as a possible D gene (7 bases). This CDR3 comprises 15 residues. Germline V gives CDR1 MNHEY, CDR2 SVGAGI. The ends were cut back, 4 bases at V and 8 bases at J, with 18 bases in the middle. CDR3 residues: CASSSPGGGLYEQFF. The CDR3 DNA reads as TGTGCCAGCAGTTCCCCCGGAGGGGGACTATATGAGCAGTTCTTC.

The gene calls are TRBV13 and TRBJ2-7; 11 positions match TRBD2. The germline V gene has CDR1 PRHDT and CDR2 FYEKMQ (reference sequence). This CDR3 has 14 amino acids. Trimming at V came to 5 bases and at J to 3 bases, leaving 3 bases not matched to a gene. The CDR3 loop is CASSQGTSGYEQYF. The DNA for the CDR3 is TGTGCCAGCAGCCAAGGGACTAGCGGCTACGAGCAGTACTTC. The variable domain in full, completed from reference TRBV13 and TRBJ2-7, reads AAGVIQSPRHLIKEKRETATLKCYPIPRHDTVYWYQQGPGQDPQFLISFYEKMQSDKGSIPDRFSAQQFSDYHSELNMSSLELGDSALYFCASSQGTSGYEQYFGPGTRLTVT.

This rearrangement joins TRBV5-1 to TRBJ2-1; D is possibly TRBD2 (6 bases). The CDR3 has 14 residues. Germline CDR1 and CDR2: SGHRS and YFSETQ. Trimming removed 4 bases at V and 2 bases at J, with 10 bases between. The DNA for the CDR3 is TGCGCCAGCAGCGCTGGAGGGCCCTACAATGAGCAGTTCTTC. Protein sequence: CASSAGGPYNEQFF.

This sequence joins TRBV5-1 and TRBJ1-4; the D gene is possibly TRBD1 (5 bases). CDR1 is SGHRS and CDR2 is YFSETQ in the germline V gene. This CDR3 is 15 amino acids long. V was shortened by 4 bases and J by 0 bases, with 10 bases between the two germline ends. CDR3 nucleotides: TGCGCCAGCAGCCGATCAGGGACAACTAATGAAAAACTGTTTTTT. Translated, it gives CASSRSGTTNEKLFF.

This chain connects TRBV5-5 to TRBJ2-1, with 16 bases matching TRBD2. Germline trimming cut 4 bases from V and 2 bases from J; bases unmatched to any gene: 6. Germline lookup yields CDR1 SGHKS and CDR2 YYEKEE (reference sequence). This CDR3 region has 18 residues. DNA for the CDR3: TGTGCCAGCAGCACGGGACTAGCGGGAGGGGTGGCCTACAATGAGCAGTTCTTC. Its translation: CASSTGLAGGVAYNEQFF.

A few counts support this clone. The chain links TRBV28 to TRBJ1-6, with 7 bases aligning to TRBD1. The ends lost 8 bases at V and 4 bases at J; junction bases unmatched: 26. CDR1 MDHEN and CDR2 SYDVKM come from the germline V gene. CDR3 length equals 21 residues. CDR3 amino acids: CASRNSGQLSWEMGYNSPLHF. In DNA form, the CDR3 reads TGTGCCAGCCGTAATTCGGGACAGCTAAGTTGGGAGATGGGATATAATTCACCCCTCCACTTT.

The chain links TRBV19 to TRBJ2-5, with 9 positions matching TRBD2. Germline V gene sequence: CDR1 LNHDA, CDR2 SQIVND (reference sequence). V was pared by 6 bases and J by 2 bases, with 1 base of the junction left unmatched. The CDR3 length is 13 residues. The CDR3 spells CASRLAGQETQYF. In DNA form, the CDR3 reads TGTGCCAGTAGGCTAGCGGGGCAAGAGACCCAGTACTTC.

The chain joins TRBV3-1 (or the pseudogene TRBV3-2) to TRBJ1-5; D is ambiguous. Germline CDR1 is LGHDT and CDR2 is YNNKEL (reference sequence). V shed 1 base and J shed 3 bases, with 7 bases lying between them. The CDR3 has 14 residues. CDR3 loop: CASSQGGINQPQHF. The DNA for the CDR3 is TGTGCCAGCAGCCAAGGCGGGATCAATCAGCCCCAGCATTTT.

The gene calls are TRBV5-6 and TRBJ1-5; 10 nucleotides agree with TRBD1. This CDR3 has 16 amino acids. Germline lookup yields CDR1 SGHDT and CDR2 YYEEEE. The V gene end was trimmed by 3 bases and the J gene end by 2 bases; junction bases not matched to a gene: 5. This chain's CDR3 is CASSSLGTGGNQPQHF. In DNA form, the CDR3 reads TGTGCCAGCAGCTCCCTCGGGACAGGGGGCAATCAGCCCCAGCATTTT.

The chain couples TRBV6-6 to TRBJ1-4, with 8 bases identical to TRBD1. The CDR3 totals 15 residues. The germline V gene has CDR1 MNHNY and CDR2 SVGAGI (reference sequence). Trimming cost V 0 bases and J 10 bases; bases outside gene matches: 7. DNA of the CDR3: TGTGCCAGCAGTTACTCCGACAGGGGCCTGGGAAAACTGTTTTTT. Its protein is CASSYSDRGLGKLFF.

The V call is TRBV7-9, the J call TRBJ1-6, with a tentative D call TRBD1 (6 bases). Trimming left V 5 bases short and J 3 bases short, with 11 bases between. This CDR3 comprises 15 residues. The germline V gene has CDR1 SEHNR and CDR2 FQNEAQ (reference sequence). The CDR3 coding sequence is TGTGCCAGCAGCCCAGGGGACTACTATAATTCACCCCTCCACTTT. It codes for CASSPGDYYNSPLHF. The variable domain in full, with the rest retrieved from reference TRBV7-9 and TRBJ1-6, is DTGVSQNPRHKITKRGQNVTFRCDPISEHNRLYWYRQTLGQGPEFLTYFQNEAQLEKSRLLSDRFSAERPKGSFSTLEIQRTEQGDSAMYLCASSPGDYYNSPLHFGNGTRLTVT.